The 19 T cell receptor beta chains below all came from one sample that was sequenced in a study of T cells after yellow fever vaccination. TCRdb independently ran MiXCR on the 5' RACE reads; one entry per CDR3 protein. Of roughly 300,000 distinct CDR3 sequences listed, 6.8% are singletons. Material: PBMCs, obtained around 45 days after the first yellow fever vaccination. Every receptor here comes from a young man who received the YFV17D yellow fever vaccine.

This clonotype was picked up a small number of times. The CDR3 DNA reads TGTGCCAGCAGCGCACCCGCTTCCGACACAGATACGCAGTATTTT. This codes for CASSAPASDTDTQYF. The chain is built from TRBV7-6 and TRBJ2-3; D ambiguous. CDR1 SGHVS and CDR2 FNYEAQ come from the germline V gene. The CDR3 extends over 15 amino acids. Trimming cost V 5 bases and J 2 bases, with 14 bases left between them.

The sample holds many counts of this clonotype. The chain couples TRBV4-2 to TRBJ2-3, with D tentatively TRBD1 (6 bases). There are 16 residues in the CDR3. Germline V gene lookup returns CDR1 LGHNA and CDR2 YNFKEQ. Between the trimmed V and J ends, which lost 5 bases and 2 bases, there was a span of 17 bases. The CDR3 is CASSYARGSPTDTQYF. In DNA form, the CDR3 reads TGTGCCAGCAGCTACGCCAGGGGATCCCCCACAGATACGCAGTATTTT.

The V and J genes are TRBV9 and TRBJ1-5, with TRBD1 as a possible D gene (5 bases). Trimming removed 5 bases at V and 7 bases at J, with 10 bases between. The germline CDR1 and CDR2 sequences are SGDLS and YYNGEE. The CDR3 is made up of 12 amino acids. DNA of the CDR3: TGTGCCAGCAGTGGGGGAGGACAGCCCCAGCATTTT. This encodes CASSGGGQPQHF.

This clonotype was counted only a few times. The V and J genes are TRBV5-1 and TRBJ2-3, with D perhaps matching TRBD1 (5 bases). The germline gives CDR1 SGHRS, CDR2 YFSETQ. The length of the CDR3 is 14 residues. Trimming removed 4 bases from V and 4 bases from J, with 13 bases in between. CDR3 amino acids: CASSASPGPDTQYF. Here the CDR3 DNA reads TGCGCCAGCAGCGCCTCCCCAGGGCCAGATACGCAGTATTTT.

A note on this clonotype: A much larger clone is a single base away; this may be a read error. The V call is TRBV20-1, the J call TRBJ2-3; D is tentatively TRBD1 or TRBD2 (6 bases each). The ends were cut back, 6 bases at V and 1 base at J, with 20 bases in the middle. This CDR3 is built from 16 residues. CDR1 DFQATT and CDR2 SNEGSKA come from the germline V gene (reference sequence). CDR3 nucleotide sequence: TGCAGTGCCGAAGCGAAGGGGGGCCACCGCACAGATACGCAGTATTTT. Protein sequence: CSAEAKGGHRTDTQYF.

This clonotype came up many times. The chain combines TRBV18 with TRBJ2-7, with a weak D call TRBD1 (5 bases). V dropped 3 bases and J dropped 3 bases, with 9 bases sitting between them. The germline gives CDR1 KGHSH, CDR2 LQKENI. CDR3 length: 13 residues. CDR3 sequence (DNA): TGTGCCAGCTCACCGGCAGGGATCTACGAGCAGTACTTC. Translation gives CASSPAGIYEQYF.

This chain's CDR3 is CASSLVATYNSPLHF. The CDR3 DNA reads TGTGCCAGCAGCTTAGTAGCCACTTATAATTCACCCCTCCACTTT. This chain connects TRBV7-2 to TRBJ1-6, with no clear D. The CDR3 sequence is 15 residues long. Trimming shortened V by 1 base and J by 4 bases, and 8 bases separated the two germline ends. From germline, CDR1 is SGHTA and CDR2 FQGNSA.

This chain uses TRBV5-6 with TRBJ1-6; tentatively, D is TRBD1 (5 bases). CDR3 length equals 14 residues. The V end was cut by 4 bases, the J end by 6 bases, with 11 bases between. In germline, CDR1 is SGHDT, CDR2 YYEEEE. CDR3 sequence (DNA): TGTGCCAGCAGCATGGGACGGTCTAATTCACCCCTCCACTTT. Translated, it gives CASSMGRSNSPLHF.

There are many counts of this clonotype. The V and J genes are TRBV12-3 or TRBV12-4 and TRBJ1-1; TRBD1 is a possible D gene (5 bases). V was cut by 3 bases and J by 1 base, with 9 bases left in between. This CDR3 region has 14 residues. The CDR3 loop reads CASSFWQGNTEAFF. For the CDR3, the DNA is TGTGCCAGCAGTTTTTGGCAGGGGAACACTGAAGCTTTCTTT.

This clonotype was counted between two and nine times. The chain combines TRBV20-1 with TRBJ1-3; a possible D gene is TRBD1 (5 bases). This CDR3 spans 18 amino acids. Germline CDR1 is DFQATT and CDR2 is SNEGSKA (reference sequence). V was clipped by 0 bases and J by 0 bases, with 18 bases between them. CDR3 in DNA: TGCAGTGCTAGAGAGATCTACCGGGACTTACACTCTGGAAACACCATATATTTT. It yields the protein CSAREIYRDLHSGNTIYF.

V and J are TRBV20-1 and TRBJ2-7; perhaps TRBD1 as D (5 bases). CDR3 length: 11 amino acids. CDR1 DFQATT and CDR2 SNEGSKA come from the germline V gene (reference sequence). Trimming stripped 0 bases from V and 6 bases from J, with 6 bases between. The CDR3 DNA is TGCAGTGCTAGAGACCAGGGCGAGCAGTACGTC. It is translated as CSARDQGEQYV.

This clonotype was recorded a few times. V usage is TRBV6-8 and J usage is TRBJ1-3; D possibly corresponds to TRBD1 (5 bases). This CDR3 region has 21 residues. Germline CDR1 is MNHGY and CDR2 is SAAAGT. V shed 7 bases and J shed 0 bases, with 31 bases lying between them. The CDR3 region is CASNGSGRYKVPRSSGNTIYF. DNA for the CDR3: TGTGCCAGCAACGGCTCGGGACGCTACAAGGTCCCTAGGAGCTCTGGAAACACCATATATTTT.

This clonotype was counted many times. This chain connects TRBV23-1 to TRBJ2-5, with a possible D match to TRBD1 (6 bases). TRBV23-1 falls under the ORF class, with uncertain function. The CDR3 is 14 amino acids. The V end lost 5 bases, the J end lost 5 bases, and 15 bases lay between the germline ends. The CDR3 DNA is TGCGCCAGCAGTTACAGGGTCAGGAGGGAGACCCAGTACTTC. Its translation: CASSYRVRRETQYF.

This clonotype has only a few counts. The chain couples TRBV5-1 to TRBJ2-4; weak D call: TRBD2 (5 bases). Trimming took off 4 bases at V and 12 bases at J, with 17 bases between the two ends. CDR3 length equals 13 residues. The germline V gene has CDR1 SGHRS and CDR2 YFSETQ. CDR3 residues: CASSVNRESGQYF. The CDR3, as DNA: TGCGCCAGCAGCGTAAACCGGGAAAGCGGTCAGTACTTC.

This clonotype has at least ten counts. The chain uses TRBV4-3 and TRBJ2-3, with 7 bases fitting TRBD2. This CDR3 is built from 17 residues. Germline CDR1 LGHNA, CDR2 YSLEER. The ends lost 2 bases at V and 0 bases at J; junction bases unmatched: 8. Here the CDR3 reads CASSQPTLSGSTDTQYF. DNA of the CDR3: TGCGCCAGCAGCCAACCTACCCTTAGCGGGAGCACAGATACGCAGTATTTT.

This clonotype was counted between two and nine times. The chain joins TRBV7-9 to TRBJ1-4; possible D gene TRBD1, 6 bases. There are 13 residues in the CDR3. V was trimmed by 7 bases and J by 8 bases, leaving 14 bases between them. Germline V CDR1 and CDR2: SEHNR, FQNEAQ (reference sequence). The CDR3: CASTTGTGEKLFF. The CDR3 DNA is TGTGCCAGCACCACAGGGACTGGAGAAAAACTGTTTTTT.

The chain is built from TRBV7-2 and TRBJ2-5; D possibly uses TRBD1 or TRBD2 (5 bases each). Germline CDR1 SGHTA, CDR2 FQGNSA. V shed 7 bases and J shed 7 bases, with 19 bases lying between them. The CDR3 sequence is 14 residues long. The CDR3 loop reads CASTEGLAGGTQYF. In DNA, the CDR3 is TGTGCCAGCACCGAGGGTCTAGCTGGGGGGACCCAGTACTTC. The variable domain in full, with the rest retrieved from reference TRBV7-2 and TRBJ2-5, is GAGVSQSPSNKVTEKGKDVELRCDPISGHTALYWYRQSLGQGLEFLIYFQGNSAPDKSGLPSDRFSAERTGGSVSTLTIQRTQQEDSAVYLCASTEGLAGGTQYFGPGTRLLVL.

The DNA of the CDR3 is TGCAGCGTTTCGTGGGGCAGGGTAAGAGAGACCCAGTACTTC. It encodes CSVSWGRVRETQYF. This chain joins TRBV29-1 and TRBJ2-5, with D perhaps TRBD1 (5 bases). The CDR3 is 14 residues long. The V and J ends lost 5 bases and 4 bases respectively, with 17 bases between them. Germline V lookup: CDR1 SQVTM, CDR2 ANQGSEA.

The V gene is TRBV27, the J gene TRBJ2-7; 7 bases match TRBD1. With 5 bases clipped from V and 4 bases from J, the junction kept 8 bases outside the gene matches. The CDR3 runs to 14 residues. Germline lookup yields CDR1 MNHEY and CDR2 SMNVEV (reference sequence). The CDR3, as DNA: TGTGCCAGCAGTCCAAACCACAGGGGATACGAGCAGTACTTC. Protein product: CASSPNHRGYEQYF.